The rows below give T cell receptor beta chains drawn from one sample of a study of blood T cell repertoires in COVID-19. Generated by immunoSEQ multiplex PCR, the TCRdb table keeps only in-frame clones and is missing some. The data show under 300,000 clones, with around 90% seen just once and nearly 6.5% held by the top ten. The sequenced sample consisted of PBMCs or T cells enriched from blood (not recorded which). The source of these receptors is a woman in her twenties or thirties with acute COVID-19. Each CDR3 is given with its conserved first and last residue. D genes are given only for firm matches. The size entry is marked missing in some rows and otherwise reads once, few, many or a size class.

abundance | len | j_gene | v_gene | d_gene | CDR3nt | CDR3aa
. | 15 | TRBJ2-3 | TRBV5-4 | TRBD2 | TGTGCCAGCAGCGGCGGACTAGCGATCCAGAATACGCAGTATTTT | CASSGGLAIQNTQYF
. | 15 | TRBJ2-7 | TRBV6-2/TRBV6-3 | . | TGTGCCAGCAGTTACGCGGGACCCACTTCCTACGAGCAGTACTTC | CASSYAGPTSYEQYF
once | 16 | TRBJ2-7 | TRBV7-8 | . | TGTGCCAGCAGCTTAGATGGCGCGGGGCAGAGCTACGAGCAGTACTTC | CASSLDGAGQSYEQYF
. | 15 | TRBJ1-2 | TRBV10-3 | TRBD1 | TGTGCCATCAGTGAGACAGGGGCCCTGGGCTATGGCTACACCTTC | CAISETGALGYGYTF
. | 15 | TRBJ1-3 | TRBV6-5 | . | TGTGCCAGCGCCACAGGTTCCGTCTCTGGAAACACCATATATTTT | CASATGSVSGNTIYF
. | 17 | TRBJ2-1 | TRBV13 | TRBD2 | TGTGCCAGCAGCCCCCCTGAGGAGCGGGAGGCAGGGAATGAGCAGTTCTTC | CASSPPEEREAGNEQFF
. | 14 | TRBJ1-6 | TRBV5-6 | . | TGTGCCAGCAGCACCCGGCAGGCCCTTTCACCCCTCCACTTT | CASSTRQALSPLHF
. | 15 | TRBJ1-2 | TRBV25-1 | TRBD1 | TGTGCCAGCAGTGAAGGGACAGGGCCTAACTATGGCTACACCTTC | CASSEGTGPNYGYTF
. | 15 | TRBJ1-4 | TRBV28 | . | TGTGCCAGCAGTTTGACTGGTGCAACTAATGAAAAACTGTTTTTT | CASSLTGATNEKLFF
. | 14 | TRBJ2-3 | TRBV7-9 | . | TGTGCCAGCAGCTTACTTTCAGACACAGATACGCAGTATTTT | CASSLLSDTDTQYF
. | 15 | TRBJ2-7 | TRBV29-1 | TRBD1 | TGCAGCGTTGAGGGGGGGACAGGGAGTCCCTACGAGCAGTACTTC | CSVEGGTGSPYEQYF
. | 14 | TRBJ2-1 | TRBV7-2 | TRBD2 | TGTGCCAGCAGCTTACGGGGAGGGGACAATGAGCAGTTCTTC | CASSLRGGDNEQFF
. | 16 | TRBJ2-3 | TRBV7-3 | . | TGTGCCAGCAGCCAAGGGTTGCGCGGGAGCACAGATACGCAGTATTTT | CASSQGLRGSTDTQYF
. | 17 | TRBJ2-6 | TRBV2 | TRBD1 | TGTGCCAGCAGTGACAGGGGGCGCGACCCTGGGGCCAACGTCCTGACTTTC | CASSDRGRDPGANVLTF
. | 16 | TRBJ1-2 | TRBV5-4 | TRBD1 | TGTGCCAGCAGGGCACGCCGGGACAGCACTAACTATGGCTACACCTTC | CASRARRDSTNYGYTF
. | 14 | TRBJ2-7 | TRBV18 | TRBD2 | TGTGCCAGCTCAGCCACTAGCGGGGGGTCGGAGCAGTACTTC | CASSATSGGSEQYF
. | 12 | TRBJ2-7 | TRBV18 | . | TGTGCCAGCTCACCTAGCACCTACGAGCAGTACTTC | CASSPSTYEQYF
. | 15 | TRBJ2-7 | TRBV5-6 | . | TGTGCCAGCAGCTTGGGTCAGTCGGGAACCTACGAGCAGTACTTC | CASSLGQSGTYEQYF
. | 13 | TRBJ2-4 | TRBV2 | TRBD2 | TGTGCCAGCAGTGGGGGACTAGGGAAGATTCAGTACTTC | CASSGGLGKIQYF
. | 15 | TRBJ2-5 | TRBV4-2 | TRBD2 | TGTGCCAGCAGCCAAGCTAGCGGGGTCCAAGAGACCCAGTACTTC | CASSQASGVQETQYF
once | 18 | TRBJ1-3 | TRBV28 | TRBD1 | TGTGCCAGCAGTTTAAGATGGACAGGAGGCGGTGGGGGAAACACCATATATTTT | CASSLRWTGGGGGNTIYF
. | 18 | TRBJ2-1 | TRBV11-3 | . | TGTGCCAGCAGCTTAGAAGGCCCCGGGTCATCAAGCCACAATGAGCAGTTCTTC | CASSLEGPGSSSHNEQFF
. | 15 | TRBJ2-2 | TRBV7-3 | TRBD1 | TGTGCCAGCAGCTTAGAGGGACAGGAGACCGGGGAGCTGTTTTTT | CASSLEGQETGELFF
. | 22 | TRBJ2-6 | TRBV9 | TRBD1 | TGTGCCAGCAGGTTGAAGGCCACCGTGCGGACAGGGGGCTCACCTGGGGCCAACGTCCTGACTTTC | CASRLKATVRTGGSPGANVLTF
. | 15 | TRBJ2-7 | TRBV5-1 | TRBD1 | TGCGCCAGCAGCTCCCCCGGGACAGGGGTCTACGAGCAGTACTTC | CASSSPGTGVYEQYF
. | 15 | TRBJ1-2 | TRBV6-1 | . | TGTGCCAGCAGGCCCCGGCGGGCAACGATGTATGGCTACACCTTC | CASRPRRATMYGYTF
once | 14 | TRBJ2-1 | TRBV7-3 | TRBD1 | TGTGCCAGCAGCTCCGGACAGGGTACGGATGAGCAGTTCTTC | CASSSGQGTDEQFF
. | 15 | TRBJ2-5 | TRBV18 | TRBD1 | TGTGCCAGCTCACCGCCGGGACAGGGGGGAGAGACCCAGTACTTC | CASSPPGQGGETQYF
. | 18 | TRBJ2-1 | TRBV27 | TRBD2 | TGTGCCAGCAGTTCCCCCCGGGGGAAGCGGGAGGCTTACAATGAGCAGTTCTTC | CASSSPRGKREAYNEQFF
. | 15 | TRBJ1-4 | TRBV7-9 | . | TGTGCCAGCAGCTTAGAGACAGGAGCTAATGAAAAACTGTTTTTT | CASSLETGANEKLFF
. | 14 | TRBJ2-5 | TRBV28 | TRBD2 | TGTGCCAGCAGTTTACGCGGGGGCCAAGAGACCCAGTACTTC | CASSLRGGQETQYF
. | 14 | TRBJ1-6 | TRBV28 | . | TGTGCCAGCAGGCCCAGCGGAATAAGTTCACCCCTCCACTTT | CASRPSGISSPLHF
. | 16 | TRBJ2-2 | TRBV6-5 | . | TGTGCCAGCAGTTACGGAGCGGGCCCGAACACCGGGGAGCTGTTTTTT | CASSYGAGPNTGELFF
. | 11 | TRBJ2-1 | TRBV21-1 | . | TGTGCCAGCAGCAAATGCGATGAGCAGTTCTTC | CASSKCDEQFF
. | 18 | TRBJ2-4 | TRBV11-2 | . | TGTGCCAGCAGCTTAGAGGGCTGGGGGGACGGAGCCAAAAACATTCAGTACTTC | CASSLEGWGDGAKNIQYF
. | 15 | TRBJ2-2 | TRBV11-2 | . | TGTGCCAGCAGCTTCCAGGGGCGCCGGGGCGGGGAGCTGTTTTTT | CASSFQGRRGGELFF
. | 15 | TRBJ1-5 | TRBV19 | TRBD1 | TGTGCCAGCAACAGGGGGGATGTCGGCAATCAGCCCCAGCATTTT | CASNRGDVGNQPQHF
. | 13 | TRBJ2-7 | TRBV7-2 | . | TGTGCCAGCAGCTTAGGCTCCTATAAGGAGCAGTACTTC | CASSLGSYKEQYF
. | 15 | TRBJ2-5 | TRBV6-5 | TRBD2 | TGTGCCAGCCGGACTAGCGGGGGGGATGGAGAGACCCAGTACTTC | CASRTSGGDGETQYF
once | 15 | TRBJ2-5 | TRBV6-5 | TRBD2 | TGTGCCAGCAGATTTAGCGGGTCATACCAAGAGACCCAGTACTTC | CASRFSGSYQETQYF
few | 15 | TRBJ2-1 | TRBV4-1 | . | TGCGCCAGCAGCCAAGATTTCAGCGGATACAATGAGCAGTTCTTC | CASSQDFSGYNEQFF
once | 12 | TRBJ2-1 | TRBV5-1 | . | TGCGCCAGCCTTGACAGGCTCAATGAGCAGTTCTTC | CASLDRLNEQFF